This T cell receptor (beta chain) derives from a study of blood T cell repertoires in COVID-19. As for the study in general: Nucleic acid was either cDNA or gDNA, and it came from T cells, B-cell-depleted T cells, or PBMCs.

Per the original data handling: Researchers report that nucleated cell counts were estimated from reference gene primer amplification. TCRdb's copy holds only in-frame clones and misses some; the assay was immunoSEQ multiplex PCR. V and J calls and clone size come straight from that table; D and trimming were deduced from the DNA. The sample has over 200,000 clones, 70% to 90% seen once. Participants came from around 25 US areas, aged roughly 18 to 95 years. Membership in each cohort depended on participant-reported clinical history. The sequenced sample was PBMCs or T cells enriched from blood (not recorded which). This TCR was recovered from a man younger than 40 who had recovered from COVID-19.

CDR3 DNA sequence: TGTGCCAGCAGCGCCGGGACAGGGGTTAATTCACCCCTCCACTTT. Protein sequence: CASSAGTGVNSPLHF. This rearrangement joins TRBV9 to TRBJ1-6; 10 bases map to TRBD1. V shed 3 bases, J shed 6 bases, and the junction held 3 bases outside the gene matches. The CDR3 has 15 amino acids. Germline V gene sequence: CDR1 SGDLS, CDR2 YYNGEE.